This TCR beta chain is drawn from a study of blood T cell repertoires in COVID-19. About the research overall: Some COVID-19 samples were acute and others convalescent; all came from the United States, Italy and Spain. PBMCs, B-cell-depleted T cells, or T cells provided the cDNA or gDNA that made up the material.

Sequencing was performed with immunoSEQ multiplex PCR; in TCRdb, only in-frame clones are kept and a portion is missing. The data contain tens of thousands of clones, 84% of them singletons. The CDR3 runs to 17 residues. In germline, CDR1 is SGDLS, CDR2 YYNGEE. Unmatched junction bases numbered 12, after V lost 4 bases and J lost 4 bases. J is TRBJ2-3 and V is TRBV9; 10 bases are a match to TRBD2. Input material: peripheral blood. This clonotype was obtained from a man between 60 and 70 years old with acute or convalescent COVID-19. CDR3: CASSPSSGGMNADTQYF. In DNA, the CDR3 is TGTGCCAGCAGCCCTTCTAGCGGGGGCATGAATGCAGATACGCAGTATTTT.